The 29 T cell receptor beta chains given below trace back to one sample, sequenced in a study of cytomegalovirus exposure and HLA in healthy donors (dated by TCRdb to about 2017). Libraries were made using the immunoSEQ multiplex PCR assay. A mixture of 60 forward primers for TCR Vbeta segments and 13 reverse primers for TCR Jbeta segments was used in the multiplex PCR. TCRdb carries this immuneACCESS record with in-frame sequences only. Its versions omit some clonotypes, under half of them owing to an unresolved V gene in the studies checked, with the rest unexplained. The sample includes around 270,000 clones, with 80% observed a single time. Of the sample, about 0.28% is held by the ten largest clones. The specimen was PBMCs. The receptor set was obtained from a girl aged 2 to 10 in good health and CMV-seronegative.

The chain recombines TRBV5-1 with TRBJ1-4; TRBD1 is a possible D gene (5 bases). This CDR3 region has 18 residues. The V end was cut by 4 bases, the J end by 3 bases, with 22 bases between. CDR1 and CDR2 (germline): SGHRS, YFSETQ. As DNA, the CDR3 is TGCGCCAGCAGCCCGCGAGGGGAGGGAGGTTCGGCTAATGAAAAACTGTTTTTT. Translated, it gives CASSPRGEGGSANEKLFF. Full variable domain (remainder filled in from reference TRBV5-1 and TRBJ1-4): KAGVTQTPRYLIKTRGQQVTLSCSPISGHRSVSWYQQTPGQGLQFLFEYFSETQRNKGNFPGRFSGRQFSNSRSEMNVSTLELGDSALYLCASSPRGEGGSANEKLFFGSGTQLSVL.

The CDR3 is CASSPLYYGYTF. The DNA of the CDR3 is TGTGCCAGCAGTCCCTTATACTATGGCTACACCTTC. The chain joins TRBV28 to TRBJ1-2; D is uncertain. The germline V gene encodes CDR1 MDHEN and CDR2 SYDVKM. The ends were cut back, 5 bases at V and 3 bases at J, with 7 bases in the middle. This CDR3 is built from 12 residues.

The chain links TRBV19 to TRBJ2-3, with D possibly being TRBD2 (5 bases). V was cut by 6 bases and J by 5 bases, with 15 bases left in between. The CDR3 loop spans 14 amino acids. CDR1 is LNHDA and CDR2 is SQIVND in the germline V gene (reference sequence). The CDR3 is CASSSYPREDTQYF. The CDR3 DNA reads TGTGCCAGTAGCTCATACCCCCGGGAAGATACGCAGTATTTT.

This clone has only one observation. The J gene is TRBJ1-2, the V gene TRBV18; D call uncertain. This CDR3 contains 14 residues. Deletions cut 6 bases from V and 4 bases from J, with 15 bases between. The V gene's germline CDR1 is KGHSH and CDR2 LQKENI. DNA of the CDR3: TGTGCCAGCTCGCCCGACACAATTGCCTATGGCTACACCTTC. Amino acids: CASSPDTIAYGYTF.

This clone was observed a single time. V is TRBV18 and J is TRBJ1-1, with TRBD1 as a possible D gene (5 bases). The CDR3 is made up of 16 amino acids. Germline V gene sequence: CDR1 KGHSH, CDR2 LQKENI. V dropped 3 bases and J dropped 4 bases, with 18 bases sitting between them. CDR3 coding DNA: TGTGCCAGCTCACCGCCTAACAGGACCCCGGGCACTGAAGCTTTCTTT. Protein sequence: CASSPPNRTPGTEAFF.

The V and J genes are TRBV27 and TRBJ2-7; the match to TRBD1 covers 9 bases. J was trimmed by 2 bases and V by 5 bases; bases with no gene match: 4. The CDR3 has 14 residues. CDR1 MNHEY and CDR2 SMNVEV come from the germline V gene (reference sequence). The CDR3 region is CASSQGTGPYEQYF. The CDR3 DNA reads TGTGCCAGCAGTCAAGGGACAGGGCCCTACGAGCAGTACTTC.

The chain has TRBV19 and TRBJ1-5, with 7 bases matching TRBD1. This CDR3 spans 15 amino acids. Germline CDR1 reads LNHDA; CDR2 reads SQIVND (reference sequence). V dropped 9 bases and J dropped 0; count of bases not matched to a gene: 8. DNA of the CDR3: TGTGCCAGCACCCCGACAGGGTTTAGCAATCAGCCCCAGCATTTT. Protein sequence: CASTPTGFSNQPQHF.

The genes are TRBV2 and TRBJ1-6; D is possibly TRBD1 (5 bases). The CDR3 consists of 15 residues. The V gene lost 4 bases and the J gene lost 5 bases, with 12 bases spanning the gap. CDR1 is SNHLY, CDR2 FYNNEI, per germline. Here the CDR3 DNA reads TGTGCCAGCAGTGGTCAGGGAGGGGATAATTCACCCCTCCACTTT. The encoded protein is CASSGQGGDNSPLHF. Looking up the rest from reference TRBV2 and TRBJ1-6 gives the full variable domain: EPEVTQTPSHQVTQMGQEVILRCVPISNHLYFYWYRQILGQKVEFLVSFYNNEISEKSEIFDDQFSVERPDGSNFTLKIRSTKLEDSAMYFCASSGQGGDNSPLHFGNGTRLTVT.

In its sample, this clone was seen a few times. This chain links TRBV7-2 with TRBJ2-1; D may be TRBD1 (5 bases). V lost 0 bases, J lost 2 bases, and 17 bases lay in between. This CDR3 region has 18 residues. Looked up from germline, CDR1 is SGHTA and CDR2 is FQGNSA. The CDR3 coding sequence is TGTGCCAGCAGCTTAGCCGCCCTGACTCTGGGGCCCTACAATGAGCAGTTCTTC. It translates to CASSLAALTLGPYNEQFF. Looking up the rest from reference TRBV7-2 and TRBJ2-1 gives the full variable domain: GAGVSQSPSNKVTEKGKDVELRCDPISGHTALYWYRQSLGQGLEFLIYFQGNSAPDKSGLPSDRFSAERTGGSVSTLTIQRTQQEDSAVYLCASSLAALTLGPYNEQFFGPGTRLTVL.

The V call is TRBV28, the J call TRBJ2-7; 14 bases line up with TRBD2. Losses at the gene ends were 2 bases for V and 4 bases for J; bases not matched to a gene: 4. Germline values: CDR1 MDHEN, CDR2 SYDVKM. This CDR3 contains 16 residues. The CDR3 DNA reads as TGTGCCAGCAGTTTAGTGACTAGCGGGGGGGTATACGAGCAGTACTTC. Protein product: CASSLVTSGGVYEQYF.

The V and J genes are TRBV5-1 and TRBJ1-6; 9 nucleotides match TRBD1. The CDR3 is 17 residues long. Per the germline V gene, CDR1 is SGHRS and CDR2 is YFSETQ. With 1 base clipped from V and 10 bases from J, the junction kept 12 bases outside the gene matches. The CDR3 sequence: CASSLRLSGQGDSPLHF. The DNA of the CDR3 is TGCGCCAGCAGCTTGCGTCTCTCGGGACAGGGAGACTCACCCCTCCACTTT. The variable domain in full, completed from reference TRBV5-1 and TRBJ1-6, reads KAGVTQTPRYLIKTRGQQVTLSCSPISGHRSVSWYQQTPGQGLQFLFEYFSETQRNKGNFPGRFSGRQFSNSRSEMNVSTLELGDSALYLCASSLRLSGQGDSPLHFGNGTRLTVT.

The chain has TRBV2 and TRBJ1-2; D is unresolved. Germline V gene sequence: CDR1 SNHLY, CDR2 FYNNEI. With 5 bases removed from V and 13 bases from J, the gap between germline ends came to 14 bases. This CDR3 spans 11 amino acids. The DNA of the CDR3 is TGTGCCAGCAGTCCCGAACAGAGAAGCACCTTC. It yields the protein CASSPEQRSTF.

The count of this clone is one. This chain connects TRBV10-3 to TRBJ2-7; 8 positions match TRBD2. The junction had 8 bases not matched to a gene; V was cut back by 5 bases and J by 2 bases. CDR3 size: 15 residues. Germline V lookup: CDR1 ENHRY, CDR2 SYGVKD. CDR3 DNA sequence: TGTGCCATCAGTTTCGGACTAGCCACGACCTACGAGCAGTACTTC. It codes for CAISFGLATTYEQYF.

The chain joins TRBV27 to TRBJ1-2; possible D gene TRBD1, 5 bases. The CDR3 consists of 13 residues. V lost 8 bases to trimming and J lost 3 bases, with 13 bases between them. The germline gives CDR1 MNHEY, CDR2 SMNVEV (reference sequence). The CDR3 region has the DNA TGTGCCAGCGGACAAAACAGCCACTATGGCTACACCTTC. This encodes CASGQNSHYGYTF.

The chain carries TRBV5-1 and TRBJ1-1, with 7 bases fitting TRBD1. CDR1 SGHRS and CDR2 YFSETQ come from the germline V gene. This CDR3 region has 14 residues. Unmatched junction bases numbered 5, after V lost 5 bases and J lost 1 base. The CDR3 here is CASRSGQPNTEAFF. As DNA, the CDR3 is TGCGCCAGCAGATCGGGACAGCCGAACACTGAAGCTTTCTTT.

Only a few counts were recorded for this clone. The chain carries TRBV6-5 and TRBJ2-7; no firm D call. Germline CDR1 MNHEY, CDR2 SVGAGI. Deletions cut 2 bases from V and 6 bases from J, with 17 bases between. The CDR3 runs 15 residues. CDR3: CASSYVALSRSEQYF. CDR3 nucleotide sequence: TGTGCCAGCAGTTACGTCGCCCTTTCGAGGAGCGAGCAGTACTTC.

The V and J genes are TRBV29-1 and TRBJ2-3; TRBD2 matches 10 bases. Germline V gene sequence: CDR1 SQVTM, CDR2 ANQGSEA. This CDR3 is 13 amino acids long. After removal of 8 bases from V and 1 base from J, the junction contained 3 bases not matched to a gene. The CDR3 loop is CSSGLAGTDTQYF. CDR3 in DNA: TGCAGCTCAGGACTAGCGGGCACAGATACGCAGTATTTT.

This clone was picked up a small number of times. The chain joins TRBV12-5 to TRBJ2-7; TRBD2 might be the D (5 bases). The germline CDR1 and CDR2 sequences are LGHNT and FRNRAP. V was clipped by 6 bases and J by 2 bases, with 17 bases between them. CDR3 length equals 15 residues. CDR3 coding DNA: TGTGCTAGTGGCCCAAGGGCGGGTTTAACCTACGAGCAGTACTTC. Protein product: CASGPRAGLTYEQYF.

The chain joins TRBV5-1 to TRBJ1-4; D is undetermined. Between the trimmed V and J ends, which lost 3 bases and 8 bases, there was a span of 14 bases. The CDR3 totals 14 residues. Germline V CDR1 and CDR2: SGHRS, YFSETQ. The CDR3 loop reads CASSSGRTREKLFF. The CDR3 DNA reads TGCGCCAGCAGCTCCGGCCGAACCAGGGAAAAACTGTTTTTT. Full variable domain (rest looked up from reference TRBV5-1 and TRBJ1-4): KAGVTQTPRYLIKTRGQQVTLSCSPISGHRSVSWYQQTPGQGLQFLFEYFSETQRNKGNFPGRFSGRQFSNSRSEMNVSTLELGDSALYLCASSSGRTREKLFFGSGTQLSVL.

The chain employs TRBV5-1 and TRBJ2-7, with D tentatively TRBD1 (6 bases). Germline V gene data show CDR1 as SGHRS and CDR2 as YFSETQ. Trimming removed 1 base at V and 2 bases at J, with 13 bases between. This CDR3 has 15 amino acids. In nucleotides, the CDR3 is TGCGCCAGCAGCTTGTCTACAGGGAAAACCTACGAGCAGTACTTC. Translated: CASSLSTGKTYEQYF.

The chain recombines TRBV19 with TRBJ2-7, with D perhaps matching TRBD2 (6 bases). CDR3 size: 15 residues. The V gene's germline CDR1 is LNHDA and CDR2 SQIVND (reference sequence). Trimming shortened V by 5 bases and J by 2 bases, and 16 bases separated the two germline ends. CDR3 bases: TGTGCCAGTAGTCCCTTCGGGGGAGTAACCTACGAGCAGTACTTC. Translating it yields CASSPFGGVTYEQYF.

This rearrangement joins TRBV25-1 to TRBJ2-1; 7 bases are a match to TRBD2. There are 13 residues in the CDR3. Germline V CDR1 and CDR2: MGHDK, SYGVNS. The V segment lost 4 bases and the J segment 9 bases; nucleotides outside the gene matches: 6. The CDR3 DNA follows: TGTGCCAGCAGTGGGACTAGTCTGGGTGAGCAGTTCTTC. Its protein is CASSGTSLGEQFF.

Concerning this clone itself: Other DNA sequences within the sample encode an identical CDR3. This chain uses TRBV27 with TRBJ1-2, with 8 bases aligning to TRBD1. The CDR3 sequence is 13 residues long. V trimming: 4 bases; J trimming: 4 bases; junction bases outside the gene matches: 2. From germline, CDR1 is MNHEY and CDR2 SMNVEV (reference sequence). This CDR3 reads CASSSTGGYGYTF. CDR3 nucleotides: TGTGCCAGCAGTTCCACAGGGGGCTATGGCTACACCTTC.

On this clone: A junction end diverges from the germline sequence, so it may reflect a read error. The CDR3 DNA follows: TGTTCCAGCAGCTTAGGCCGGTCGCCTCCCACAGATACGCAGTATTTT. Amino acid sequence: CSSSLGRSPPTDTQYF. The V call is TRBV7-9, the J call TRBJ2-3, with D unclear. CDR3 size: 16 residues. The V gene's germline CDR1 is SEHNR and CDR2 FQNEAQ (reference sequence).

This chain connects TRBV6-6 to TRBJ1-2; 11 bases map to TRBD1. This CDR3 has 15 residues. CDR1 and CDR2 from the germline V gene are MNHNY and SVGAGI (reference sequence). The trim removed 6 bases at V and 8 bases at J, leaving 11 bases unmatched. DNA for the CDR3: TGTGCCAGCAGCCGCCAGGGACAGGGGGTAGAAGGCTACACCTTC. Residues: CASSRQGQGVEGYTF.

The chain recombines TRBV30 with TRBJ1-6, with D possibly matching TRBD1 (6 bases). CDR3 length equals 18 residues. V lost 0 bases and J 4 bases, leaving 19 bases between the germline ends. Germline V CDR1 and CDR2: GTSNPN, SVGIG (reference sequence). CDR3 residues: CAWSVRGHSWGYNSPLHF. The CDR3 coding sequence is TGTGCCTGGAGTGTACGGGGACATTCTTGGGGATATAATTCACCCCTCCACTTT.

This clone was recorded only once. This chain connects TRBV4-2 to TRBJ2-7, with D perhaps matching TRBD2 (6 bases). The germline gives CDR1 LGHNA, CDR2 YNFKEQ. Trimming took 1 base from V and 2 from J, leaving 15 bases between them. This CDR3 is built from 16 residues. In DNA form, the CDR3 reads TGTGCCAGCAGCCAAGGGAGGTCGCGGGAAGCCTACGAGCAGTACTTC. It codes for CASSQGRSREAYEQYF.

DNA of the CDR3: TGTGCCAGCAGCCCCGTTGGGCAGGAAGCGAACACCGGGGAGCTGTTTTTT. This sequence encodes CASSPVGQEANTGELFF. The chain employs TRBV7-6 and TRBJ2-2; D gene uncertain. This CDR3 is built from 17 residues. V shed 5 bases and J shed 0 bases, with 16 bases lying between them. In germline, CDR1 is SGHVS, CDR2 FNYEAQ.

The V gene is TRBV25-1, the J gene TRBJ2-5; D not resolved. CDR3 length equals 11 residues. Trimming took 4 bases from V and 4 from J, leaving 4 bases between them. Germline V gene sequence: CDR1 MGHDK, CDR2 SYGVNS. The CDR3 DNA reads TGTGCCAGCAGTGTATTAGAGACCCAGTACTTC. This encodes CASSVLETQYF.